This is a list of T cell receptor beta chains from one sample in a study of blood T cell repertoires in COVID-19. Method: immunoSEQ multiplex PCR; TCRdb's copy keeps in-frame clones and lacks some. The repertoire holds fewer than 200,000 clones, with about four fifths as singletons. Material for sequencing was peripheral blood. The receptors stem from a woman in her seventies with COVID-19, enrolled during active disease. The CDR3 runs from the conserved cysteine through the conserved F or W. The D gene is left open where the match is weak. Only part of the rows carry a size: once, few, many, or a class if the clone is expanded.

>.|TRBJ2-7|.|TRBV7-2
TGTGCCAGCAGCCCCTTGGGTTTGGGAGGAGGCGCCTACGAGCAGTACTTC
CASSPLGLGGGAYEQYF
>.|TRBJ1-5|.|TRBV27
TGTGCCAGCAGTTTATCAGGGCCGGGGGTCAAGCCCCAGCATTTT
CASSLSGPGVKPQHF
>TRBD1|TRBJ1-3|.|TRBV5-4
TGTGCCAGCAGCCCTGGGACAGGGCCCTCCTCTGGAAACACCATATATTTT
CASSPGTGPSSGNTIYF
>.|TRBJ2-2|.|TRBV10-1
TGCGCCAGCAGTGGACAGCTCCGGACCGGGGAGCTGTTTTTT
CASSGQLRTGELFF
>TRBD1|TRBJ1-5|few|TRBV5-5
TGTGCCAGCAGTAAACAGGGGGATCAGCCCCAGCATTTT
CASSKQGDQPQHF
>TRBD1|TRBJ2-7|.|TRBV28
TGTGCCAGCAGCTCCTTAGGACAGGGCTCCTACGAGCAGTACTTC
CASSSLGQGSYEQYF
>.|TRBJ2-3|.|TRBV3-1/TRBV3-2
TGTGCCAGCAGCATCATGACTACTAGCACAGATACGCAGTATTTT
CASSIMTTSTDTQYF
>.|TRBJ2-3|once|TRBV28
TGTGCCAGCAGTTCGCCGAATTTAGGGGAAGATACGCAGTATTTT
CASSSPNLGEDTQYF
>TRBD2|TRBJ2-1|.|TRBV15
TGTGCCACCAGCAGAGGTAGCGGGGACTGGGATGAGCAGTTCTTC
CATSRGSGDWDEQFF
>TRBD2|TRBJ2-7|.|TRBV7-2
TGTGCCAGCAGCTTAGGCGGGAGGTACTACGAGCAGTACTTC
CASSLGGRYYEQYF